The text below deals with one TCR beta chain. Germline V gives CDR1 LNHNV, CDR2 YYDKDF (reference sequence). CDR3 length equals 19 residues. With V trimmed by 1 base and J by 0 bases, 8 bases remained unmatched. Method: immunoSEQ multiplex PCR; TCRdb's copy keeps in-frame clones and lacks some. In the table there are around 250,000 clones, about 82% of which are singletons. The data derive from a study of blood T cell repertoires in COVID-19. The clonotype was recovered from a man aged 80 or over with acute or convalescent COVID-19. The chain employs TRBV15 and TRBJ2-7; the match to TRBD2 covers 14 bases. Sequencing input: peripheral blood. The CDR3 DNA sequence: TGTGCCACCAGCAGAGTTTTGGGACTAGCGGGGGCTAGCTCCTACGAGCAGTACTTC. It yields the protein CATSRVLGLAGASSYEQYF.